The clone carrying this T cell receptor (beta chain) was recorded a few times. This sample is part of a study of control samples from healthy donors and cancer patients. Sequenced by immunoSEQ multiplex PCR; TCRdb stores in-frame clones only, minus some. The sample holds about 160,000 clones, roughly 95% seen once. Per germline, CDR1 MNHEY and CDR2 SVGAGI. Trimming cost V 6 bases and J 5 bases, with 10 bases left between them. The CDR3 is 12 residues long. Input material: blood. The clonotype was recovered from a woman aged 55 to 70 in good health. The chain employs TRBV6-5 and TRBJ1-2, with D possibly matching TRBD1 (6 bases). The CDR3 nucleotides are TGTGCCAGCAGGCTTCAGGGGTATGGCTACACCTTC. Its translation is CASRLQGYGYTF.